Sequencing of this T cell receptor (beta chain) was carried out in a study of identifying expanded T cells in peripheral blood. Regarding the study as a whole: Over around two and four weeks, about 17 and 20 clones changed, versus roughly 1.1 between replicates.

TCRdb's table, derived via immunoSEQ multiplex PCR, lists solely in-frame clones and lacks some. The sample lists about 100,000 clones, around 90% occurring once. Germline loops: CDR1 SGHVS, CDR2 FNYEAQ. The V end was cut by 1 base, the J end by 2 bases, with 5 bases between. The CDR3 has 13 amino acids. For this clone: Antigen specificity is unknown.

The TCR comes from a person between 18 and 75 years old in good health. The rearrangement uses TRBV7-6 and TRBJ2-5; D gene ambiguous. The specimen was blood. Here the CDR3 DNA reads TGTGCCAGCAGCTTAGAATCACAAGAGACCCAGTACTTC. Amino acids: CASSLESQETQYF. The variable domain in full, completed from reference TRBV7-6 and TRBJ2-5, reads GAGVSQSPRYKVTKRGQDVALRCDPISGHVSLYWYRQALGQGPEFLTYFNYEAQQDKSGLPNDRFSAERPEGSISTLTIQRTEQRDSAMYRCASSLESQETQYFGPGTRLLVL.